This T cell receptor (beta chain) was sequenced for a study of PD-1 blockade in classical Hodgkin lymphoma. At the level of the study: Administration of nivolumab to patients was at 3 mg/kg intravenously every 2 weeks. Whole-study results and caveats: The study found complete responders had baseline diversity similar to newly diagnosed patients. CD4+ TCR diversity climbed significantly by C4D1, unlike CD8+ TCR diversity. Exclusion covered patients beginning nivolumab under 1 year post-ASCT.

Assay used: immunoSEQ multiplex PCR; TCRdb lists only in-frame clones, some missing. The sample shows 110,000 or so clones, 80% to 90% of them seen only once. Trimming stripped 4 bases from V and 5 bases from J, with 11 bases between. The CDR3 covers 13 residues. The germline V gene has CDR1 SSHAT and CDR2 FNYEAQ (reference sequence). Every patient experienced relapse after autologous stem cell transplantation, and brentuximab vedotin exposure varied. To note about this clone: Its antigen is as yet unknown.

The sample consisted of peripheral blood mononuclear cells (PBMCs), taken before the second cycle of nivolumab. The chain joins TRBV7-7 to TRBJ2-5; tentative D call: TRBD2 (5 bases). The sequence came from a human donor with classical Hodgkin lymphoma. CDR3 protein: CASSSPEVETQYF. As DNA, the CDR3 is TGTGCCAGCAGCTCCCCGGAGGTGGAGACCCAGTACTTC.